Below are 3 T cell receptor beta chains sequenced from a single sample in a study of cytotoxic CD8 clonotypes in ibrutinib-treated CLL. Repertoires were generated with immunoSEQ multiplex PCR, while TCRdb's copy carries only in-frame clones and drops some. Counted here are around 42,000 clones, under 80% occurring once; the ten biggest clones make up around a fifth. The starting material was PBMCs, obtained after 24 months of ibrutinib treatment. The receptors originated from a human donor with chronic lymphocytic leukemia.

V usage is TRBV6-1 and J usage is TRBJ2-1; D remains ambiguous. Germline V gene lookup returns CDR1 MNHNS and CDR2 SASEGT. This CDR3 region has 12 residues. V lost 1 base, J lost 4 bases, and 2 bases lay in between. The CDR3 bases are TGTGCCAGCAGTGAAGGATACAATGAGCAGTTCTTC. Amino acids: CASSEGYNEQFF.

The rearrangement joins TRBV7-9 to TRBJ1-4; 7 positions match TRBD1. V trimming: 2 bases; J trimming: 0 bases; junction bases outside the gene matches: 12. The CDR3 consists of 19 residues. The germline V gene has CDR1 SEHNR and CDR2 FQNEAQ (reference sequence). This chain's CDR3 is CASSLITGVGLATNEKLFF. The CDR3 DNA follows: TGTGCCAGCAGCTTAATTACAGGGGTTGGGCTTGCAACTAATGAAAAACTGTTTTTT.

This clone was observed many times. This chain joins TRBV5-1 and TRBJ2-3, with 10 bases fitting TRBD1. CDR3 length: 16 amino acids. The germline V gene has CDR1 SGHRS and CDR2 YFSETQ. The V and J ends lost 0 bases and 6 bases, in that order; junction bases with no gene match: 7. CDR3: CASSLAGTGVADTQYF. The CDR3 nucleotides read TGCGCCAGCAGCTTGGCCGGGACAGGGGTAGCCGATACGCAGTATTTT. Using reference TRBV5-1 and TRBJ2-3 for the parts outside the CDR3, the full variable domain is KAGVTQTPRYLIKTRGQQVTLSCSPISGHRSVSWYQQTPGQGLQFLFEYFSETQRNKGNFPGRFSGRQFSNSRSEMNVSTLELGDSALYLCASSLAGTGVADTQYFGPGTRLTVL.